This paragraph covers one T cell receptor (beta chain) sequence. The sequenced patients had an expansion of CD8+CD57+ cells seen by flow cytometry. This sample is part of a study of CD8+CD57+ T cells in acquired aplastic anemia. CDR3 length: 20 amino acids. J was trimmed by 3 bases and V by 5 bases; bases with no gene match: 20. Germline V gives CDR1 SEHNR, CDR2 FQNEAQ (reference sequence). The study profiled TCR beta VDJ and CDR3 using genomic DNA as template. MiXCR was run by TCRdb on the reads, yielding one entry per CDR3 protein. The data contain 200,000 to 250,000 distinct CDR3 sequences, 50% to 70% of them singletons.

Sequenced: sorted CD4+, CD8+, or CD8+CD57+ T cells (not recorded which) from PBMCs. V is TRBV7-9 and J is TRBJ2-3; 10 bases fit TRBD1. The clonotype was recovered from a human donor with aplastic anemia. The CDR3 DNA follows: TGTGCCAGCAGCGAACGACAGGGGGCGGTCGGGCGGTTCGGGACAGATACGCAGTATTTT. Its translation is CASSERQGAVGRFGTDTQYF.